The rows below give T cell receptor beta chains drawn from one sample of a study of beta chain features in type 1 diabetes. Assay used: immunoSEQ multiplex PCR; TCRdb lists only in-frame clones, some missing. The data show approximately 300,000 clones, 8% to 13% seen once. Sample: naive CD4+ T cells from blood. These receptors all come from a woman aged 25-40 years in good health. Both conserved end residues are part of each CDR3. A D gene is named only where the DNA matches it firmly. Size tells how often a clone was seen (once, few, many) or the class of an expanded clone, and some rows leave it out.

v_gene	abundance	d_gene	j_gene	CDR3aa	CDR3nt
TRBV5-4	-	TRBD2	TRBJ2-1	CASSLGLAGRLNEQFF	TGTGCCAGCAGCTTAGGACTAGCGGGCCGTCTAAATGAGCAGTTCTTC
TRBV5-1	few	TRBD2	TRBJ2-7	CASSLGGLVGSYEQYF	TGCGCCAGCAGCTTGGGCGGACTAGTTGGCTCCTACGAGCAGTACTTC
TRBV15	few	-	TRBJ2-3	CATRGRRGSTDTQYF	TGTGCCACCAGAGGGAGGAGAGGGAGCACAGATACGCAGTATTTT
TRBV29-1	few	TRBD1	TRBJ2-7	CSVRDRGYEQYF	TGCAGCGTTAGGGACAGGGGCTACGAGCAGTACTTC
TRBV10-3	-	TRBD1	TRBJ2-1	CASSGTGSNEQFF	TGTGCCAGCTCCGGGACAGGGTCCAATGAGCAGTTCTTC
TRBV9	-	TRBD2	TRBJ2-1	CASSVQGLAASSYNEQFF	TGTGCCAGCAGCGTACAGGGACTAGCAGCGAGCTCCTACAATGAGCAGTTCTTC
TRBV9	few	TRBD2	TRBJ2-1	CASSASPGTRFTYNEQFF	TGTGCCAGCAGCGCCTCCCCCGGGACTAGATTTACGTACAATGAGCAGTTCTTC
TRBV7-2	-	TRBD2	TRBJ2-1	CASSLKLAGSYNEQFF	TGTGCCAGCAGCTTAAAGCTAGCGGGGTCCTACAATGAGCAGTTCTTC
TRBV28	few	-	TRBJ2-1	CASTGVYDEQFF	TGTGCCAGCACAGGGGTCTACGATGAGCAGTTCTTC
TRBV11-3	few	-	TRBJ2-1	CASSLGAVSHEQFF	TGTGCCAGCAGCTTAGGGGCCGTCTCCCATGAGCAGTTCTTC
TRBV6-5	few	TRBD1	TRBJ2-5	CASRATGSETQYF	TGTGCCAGCAGGGCGACAGGGTCGGAGACCCAGTACTTC
TRBV21-1	few	-	TRBJ2-1	CASNVGTGDPWADEQFF	TGTGCCAGCAACGTCGGGACAGGGGACCCGTGGGCGGATGAGCAGTTCTTC
TRBV19	few	-	TRBJ2-7	CASSTLGMSSEQYF	TGTGCCAGTAGTACCTTGGGCATGTCCTCCGAGCAGTACTTC
TRBV4-2	-	-	TRBJ1-5	CASSQAGQTHSNQPQHF	TGTGCCAGCAGCCAAGCCGGACAGACCCATAGCAATCAGCCCCAGCATTTT
TRBV5-4	-	TRBD1	TRBJ2-6	CASSLGQGNGANVLTF	TGTGCCAGCAGCTTGGGACAGGGGAACGGGGCCAACGTCCTGACTTTC
TRBV9	few	-	TRBJ2-1	CASSIRDKSYEQFF	TGTGCCAGCAGCATACGGGACAAGTCCTACGAGCAGTTCTTC
TRBV4-2	-	-	TRBJ2-2	CASSQDEVTGELFF	TGTGCCAGCAGCCAAGATGAGGTCACCGGGGAGCTGTTTTTT